This is a list of T cell receptor beta chains from one sample in a study of regulatory T cells in long-lasting Graves disease. In TCRdb, the multiplex PCR reads were re-called with MiXCR into one record per CDR3 protein. The sample has approximately 490,000 distinct CDR3 sequences, 15% to 20% seen once; the top ten hold 9% to 15%. These data were also filed under a second study, of T cells in Graves' hyperthyroidism and ophthalmopathy.

Sequenced material: peripheral blood mononuclear cells (PBMCs), taken at new diagnosis, from a patient treated with antithyroid drugs. All receptors come from a man aged 40-55 years with Graves disease. The CDR3 runs from the conserved cysteine through the conserved F or W. D genes are given only for firm matches. Some rows have no size entry. The others give once, few or many, or a class for an expanded clone.

v_gene	abundance	len	j_gene	d_gene	CDR3nt	CDR3aa
TRBV28	many	15	TRBJ1-2	-	TGTGCCAGCAGTTTTGGCAGCGGGTTTAATCCTGGCTACACCTTC	CASSFGSGFNPGYTF
TRBV27	many	15	TRBJ2-6	-	TGTGCCAGCAGTCTGTATTTCTCTGGGGCCAACGTCCTGACTTTC	CASSLYFSGANVLTF
TRBV7-2	few	14	TRBJ1-1	-	TGTGCCAGCAGCTACCGACGGGGGAACACTGAAGCTTTCTTT	CASSYRRGNTEAFF
TRBV6-1	-	16	TRBJ2-3	TRBD2	TGTGCCAGCACTCCAGGGACTAGCGGGAGTTCAGATACGCAGTATTTT	CASTPGTSGSSDTQYF
TRBV7-9	-	15	TRBJ2-5	TRBD1	TGTGCCAGCAGCCGGGGGACAGGGGGCGAGGAGACCCAGTACTTC	CASSRGTGGEETQYF
TRBV28	-	16	TRBJ2-7	-	TGTGCCAGCAGTTTAGGTTTGGGGGCCCCCGGTCGGGAGCAGTACTTC	CASSLGLGAPGREQYF
TRBV7-8	many	14	TRBJ2-7	-	TGTGCCAGCGCACAGTTGGCGGCGAGGGCCGAGCAGTACTTC	CASAQLAARAEQYF
TRBV13	many	14	TRBJ2-1	-	TGTGCCACCGGGGGGACAGGCCGAAGGGATGAGCAGTTCTTC	CATGGTGRRDEQFF
TRBV28	many	14	TRBJ2-7	-	TGTGCCAGCGGGGAGGACAAGTTCTCCTACGAGCAGTACTTC	CASGEDKFSYEQYF
TRBV5-1	many	15	TRBJ2-7	-	TGCGCCAGCAGCTTGTTGGGGGGCAAGCCCTACGAGCAGTACTTC	CASSLLGGKPYEQYF
TRBV20-1	many	15	TRBJ2-5	-	TGCAGTGCTAGTAGCGACCGGGGCTTCCAAGAGACCCAGTACTTC	CSASSDRGFQETQYF
TRBV7-2	-	16	TRBJ2-3	TRBD2	TGTGCCAGCAGCTTATTCTCAAGCGGGAGGCCAGATACGCAGTATTTT	CASSLFSSGRPDTQYF
TRBV15	many	18	TRBJ2-5	-	TGTGCCACCAGCAGAGGTTTAAGAGGAAGGGCTGGAGGGGAGACCCAGTACTTC	CATSRGLRGRAGGETQYF
TRBV7-2	many	16	TRBJ1-1	-	TGTGCCAGCAGCTCGCCGCCTTGGGACGGGAACACTGAAGCTTTCTTT	CASSSPPWDGNTEAFF
TRBV11-2	many	13	TRBJ2-3	-	TGTGCCAGCAGCTCATTTCGCACAGATACGCAGTATTTT	CASSSFRTDTQYF
TRBV20-1	-	11	TRBJ2-2	-	TGCAGTGCTAGACGTACCGGGGAGCTGTTTTTT	CSARRTGELFF
TRBV6-1	-	16	TRBJ2-2	TRBD2	TGTGCCAGCAGATGGAGACTAGCGGGGAACACCGGGGAGCTGTTTTTT	CASRWRLAGNTGELFF
TRBV4-1	few	19	TRBJ2-3	TRBD1	TGCGCCAGCAGCCAAAAACCAAGGACAGGGTCCGGCCTCCGAGATACGCAGTATTTT	CASSQKPRTGSGLRDTQYF
TRBV27	many	15	TRBJ2-1	TRBD1	TGTGCCAGCAGTTGGCGACAGGGGGCCTACAATGAGCAGTTCTTC	CASSWRQGAYNEQFF
TRBV11-2	many	13	TRBJ2-1	-	TGTGCCAGCAGCTTAGCTGGGTGGAATGAGCAGTTCTTC	CASSLAGWNEQFF
TRBV10-3	-	13	TRBJ2-7	-	TGTGCCATCAGTGCCACGGGAGCCTGCGAGCAGTACTTC	CAISATGACEQYF
TRBV14	-	17	TRBJ1-3	-	TGTGCCAGCAGCCAAGGAACGAGAGTCTACTCTGGAAACACCATATATTTT	CASSQGTRVYSGNTIYF
TRBV7-9	many	15	TRBJ2-1	-	TGTGCCAGCAGCTTACCCCTTTATTACTACAATGAGCAGTTCTTC	CASSLPLYYYNEQFF
TRBV12-3/TRBV12-4	many	13	TRBJ2-2	-	TGTGCCAGCAGTGGGACATACACCGGGGAGCTGTTTTTT	CASSGTYTGELFF
TRBV24-1	few	16	TRBJ2-5	TRBD1	TGTGCCACCAGTGACCCCTCCGAGACAGGGAAAGAGACCCAGTACTTC	CATSDPSETGKETQYF
TRBV6-1	-	14	TRBJ2-2	-	TGTGCCAGCAGGGGCAGGGAGAACACCCGGGAGCTGTTTTTT	CASRGRENTRELFF
TRBV28	many	15	TRBJ2-5	TRBD1	TGTGCCAGCAGTTTATTGGGACAGGGGTCCGTGGCCCAGTACTTC	CASSLLGQGSVAQYF
TRBV11-3	many	15	TRBJ2-4	-	TGTGCCAGCAGCTTCGCTTTGGGGGCCAAAAACATTCAGTACTTC	CASSFALGAKNIQYF
TRBV5-4	few	16	TRBJ2-2	TRBD2	TGTGCCAGCAGCGTAACTAGCGGGAGGGTTTCCGGGGAGCTGTTTTTT	CASSVTSGRVSGELFF
TRBV20-1	-	13	TRBJ1-4	-	TGCAGTGCTCGTAGCTTCGTTAATGAAAAACTGTTTTTT	CSARSFVNEKLFF
TRBV28	many	18	TRBJ2-1	TRBD2	TGTGCCAGCAGGGGCCCGGAACTAGCGGGAGGCTCCTACAATGAGCAGTTCTTC	CASRGPELAGGSYNEQFF
TRBV27	many	14	TRBJ1-5	TRBD1	TGTGCCAGCAGGGTACAGGGGGCGCTGGGGCCCCAGCATTTT	CASRVQGALGPQHF
TRBV24-1	few	16	TRBJ2-1	-	TGTGCCACCAGTGATTTAGCGCGGGAAGGGAACAATGAGCAGTTCTTC	CATSDLAREGNNEQFF
TRBV5-1	once	16	TRBJ2-1	TRBD2	TGCGCCAGCAGCTTATTAGCGGGAGGCTCCTACGATGAGCAGTTCTTC	CASSLLAGGSYDEQFF
TRBV30	many	13	TRBJ2-7	TRBD1	TGTGCCTGCCCCAGGGACAGCACCTACGAGCAGTACTTC	CACPRDSTYEQYF
TRBV4-1	-	15	TRBJ2-3	-	TGCGCCAGCAGCCAGGCAGGGTCAACAGGAGATACGCAGTATTTT	CASSQAGSTGDTQYF
TRBV20-1	many	14	TRBJ2-6	-	TGCAGTGCTAGAGTAGGGACTGGGGCCAACGTCCTGACTTTC	CSARVGTGANVLTF
TRBV28	many	16	TRBJ1-2	TRBD1	TGTGCCAGCAGTTCGATACCGGGACAGGGGGATAATGGCTACACCTTC	CASSSIPGQGDNGYTF
TRBV19	once	13	TRBJ2-2	-	TGTGCCAGTAGTTTGCCCAGTCCCGGGGAGCTGTTTTTT	CASSLPSPGELFF
TRBV5-1	few	15	TRBJ2-7	-	TGCGCCAGCAGGCGCGAGGCTTCCCTATCCTACGAGCAGTACTTC	CASRREASLSYEQYF
TRBV30	few	15	TRBJ2-5	-	TGTGCCTGGGGTTTAGAGACAGGGCGGGGGGAGACCCAGTACTTC	CAWGLETGRGETQYF
TRBV9	-	15	TRBJ2-7	-	TGTGCCAGCAGCGTAGGGCCGGGGGAGAGCTACGAGCAGTACTTC	CASSVGPGESYEQYF
TRBV19	-	15	TRBJ2-7	-	TGTGCCAGTAAGAACCCCTATCAACGCCCCTACGAGCAGTACTTC	CASKNPYQRPYEQYF
TRBV5-1	few	15	TRBJ2-1	TRBD1	TGCGCCAGCAGCTTGTCAAGGACAGGGGGCTATGAGCAGTTCTTC	CASSLSRTGGYEQFF
TRBV4-1	many	13	TRBJ2-3	-	TGCGCCAGCAGCCCTTTTAACCCCAGGCCGCAGTATTTT	CASSPFNPRPQYF
TRBV2	many	15	TRBJ2-3	-	TGTGCCAGCAGTGGGTCAGGAGTCAGCACAGATACGCAGTATTTT	CASSGSGVSTDTQYF
TRBV3-1	many	15	TRBJ2-2	-	TGTGCCAGCAGCCAAGGTTTGGTTTTCACCGGGGAGCTGTTTTTT	CASSQGLVFTGELFF
TRBV9	many	15	TRBJ2-7	TRBD2	TGTGCCAGCAGCGTAGGGGTGCGGGAGGGCGACGAGCAGTACTTC	CASSVGVREGDEQYF
TRBV3-1	many	16	TRBJ1-1	-	TGTGCCAGCAGCCAAGATCTGGCCCCCTTGAACACTGAAGCTTTCTTT	CASSQDLAPLNTEAFF
TRBV2	many	13	TRBJ1-5	-	TGTGCCAGCGGGGGGGAGGGTGGACAGCCCCAGCATTTT	CASGGEGGQPQHF
TRBV7-9	many	16	TRBJ2-1	-	TGTGCCAGCAGCTTAGCCCCAGGGAGGTCCTACAATGAGCAGTTCTTC	CASSLAPGRSYNEQFF
TRBV28	many	15	TRBJ2-5	-	TGTGCCAGCAGTACGAGCGGACCCTCCCAAGAGACCCAGTACTTC	CASSTSGPSQETQYF
TRBV6-5	many	16	TRBJ2-1	-	TGTGCCAGCAGTTACGCAGGGAAAAGCTCCTACAATGAGCAGTTCTTC	CASSYAGKSSYNEQFF
TRBV3-1	medium-sized	16	TRBJ2-5	TRBD2	TGTGCCAGCAGCCAAGATCTAGCGGGGCCCCAAGAGACCCAGTACTTC	CASSQDLAGPQETQYF
TRBV20-1	many	15	TRBJ2-1	TRBD2	TGCAGTGCTAGGGGCTGGGGCGGGAGTAGGTATGAGCAGTTCTTC	CSARGWGGSRYEQFF
TRBV29-1	few	12	TRBJ2-7	-	TGCAGCACGACAGCGAATAACTACGAGCAGTACTTC	CSTTANNYEQYF
TRBV7-8	-	12	TRBJ2-2	-	TGTGCCAGCAGCCTTGCTTATAGGGAGCTGTTTTTT	CASSLAYRELFF
TRBV29-1	-	15	TRBJ1-4	-	TGCAGCGTCGGACGAGGTGGGGTTTCTAATGAAAAACTGTTTTTT	CSVGRGGVSNEKLFF